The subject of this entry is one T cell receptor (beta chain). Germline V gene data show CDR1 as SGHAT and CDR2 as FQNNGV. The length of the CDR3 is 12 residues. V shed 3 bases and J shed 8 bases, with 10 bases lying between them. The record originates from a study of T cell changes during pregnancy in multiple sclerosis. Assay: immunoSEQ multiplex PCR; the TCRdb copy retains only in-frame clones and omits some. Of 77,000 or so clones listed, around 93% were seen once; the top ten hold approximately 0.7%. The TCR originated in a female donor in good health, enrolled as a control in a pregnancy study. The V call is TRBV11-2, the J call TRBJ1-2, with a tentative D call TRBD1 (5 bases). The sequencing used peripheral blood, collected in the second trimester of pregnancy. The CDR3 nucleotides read TGTGCCAGCAGCTTTCAGGGTGAGGGCTACACCTTC. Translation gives CASSFQGEGYTF. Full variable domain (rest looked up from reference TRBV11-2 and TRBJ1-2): EAGVAQSPRYKIIEKRQSVAFWCNPISGHATLYWYQQILGQGPKLLIQFQNNGVVDDSQLPKDRFSAERLKGVDSTLKIQPAKLEDSAVYLCASSFQGEGYTFGSGTRLTVV.